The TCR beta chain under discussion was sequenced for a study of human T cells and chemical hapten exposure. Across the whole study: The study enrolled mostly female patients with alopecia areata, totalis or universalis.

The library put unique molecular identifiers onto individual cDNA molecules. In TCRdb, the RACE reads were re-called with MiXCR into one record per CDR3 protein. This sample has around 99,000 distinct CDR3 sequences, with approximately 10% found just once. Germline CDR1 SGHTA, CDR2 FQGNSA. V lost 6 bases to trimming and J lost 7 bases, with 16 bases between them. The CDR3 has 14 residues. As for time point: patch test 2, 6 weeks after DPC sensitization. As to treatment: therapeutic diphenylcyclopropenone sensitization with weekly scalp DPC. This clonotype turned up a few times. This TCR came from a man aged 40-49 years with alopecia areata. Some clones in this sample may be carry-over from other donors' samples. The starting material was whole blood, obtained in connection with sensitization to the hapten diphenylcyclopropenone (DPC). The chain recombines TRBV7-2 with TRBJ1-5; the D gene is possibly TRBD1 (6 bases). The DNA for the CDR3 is TGTGCCAGCAGGTTGACAGGTTCTGAACAGCCCCAGCATTTT. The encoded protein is CASRLTGSEQPQHF.